This TCR beta chain emerged from a study of T cell repertoires in cytomegalovirus infection. At the level of the study: Matching HLA type, along with CMV infection, was indicated by public TCR beta signatures.

TCRdb redid the calling of the reads with MiXCR, one entry per CDR3 protein. The data contain 480,000 or so distinct CDR3 sequences, about 11% of them singletons. In its sample, this clonotype was seen many times. Germline values: CDR1 SGHVS, CDR2 FNYEAQ. V dropped 3 bases and J dropped 8; count of bases not matched to a gene: 21. This CDR3 region has 18 residues. The receptor comes from a human donor in good health (CMV status not recorded). Some clones in this sample may be carry-over from other donors' samples. The material sequenced was PBMCs. This rearrangement joins TRBV7-6 to TRBJ1-2, with 7 nucleotides matching TRBD1. CDR3 sequence (DNA): TGTGCCAGCAGCTTTCCAGATGGACAGGATTCTTACACTATGGGCTACACCTTC. Amino acids: CASSFPDGQDSYTMGYTF.